The source of this TCR beta chain is a study of control samples from healthy donors and cancer patients. TCRdb keeps only in-frame clones here, not all; method: immunoSEQ multiplex PCR. The data contain fewer than 110,000 clones, 75% to 90% of them singletons. Deletions cut 5 bases from V and 10 bases from J, with 15 bases between. This CDR3 contains 14 residues. Germline V gene sequence: CDR1 SEHNR, CDR2 FQNEAQ (reference sequence). This clone appeared once. The sample taken for sequencing was blood. This chain connects TRBV7-9 to TRBJ1-6, with a weak D call TRBD1 (5 bases). The clonotype was recovered from a man younger than 40 in good health. Here the CDR3 reads CASSNRDLTSPLHF. CDR3 nucleotide sequence: TGTGCCAGCAGCAATAGGGACCTGACCTCACCCCTCCACTTT.